The 6 T cell receptor beta chains presented below share a single source sample, sequenced in a study of cytomegalovirus exposure and HLA in healthy donors. PCR employed 60 Vbeta and 13 Jbeta primers. Data came from immunoSEQ multiplex PCR; TCRdb stores just in-frame clones and leaves some out. Counted here are 150,000 to 200,000 clones, approximately 83% occurring once; the ten biggest clones make up roughly 0.098%. The specimen sequenced was PBMCs. These receptors all come from a boy between 2 and 10 years old in good health and CMV-seronegative.

The V gene is TRBV7-2, the J gene TRBJ1-5; TRBD1 is a possible D gene (5 bases). V was cut by 5 bases and J by 4 bases, with 12 bases left in between. Germline V gives CDR1 SGHTA, CDR2 FQGNSA. CDR3 length: 14 amino acids. The CDR3 loop reads CASSQGMWNQPQHF. CDR3 in DNA: TGTGCCAGCAGCCAGGGTATGTGGAATCAGCCCCAGCATTTT.

In this sample, this clone turned up once. DNA for the CDR3: TGTGCCAGCAGCTTATCATCCCCGGAGGGAGGCTACACCTTC. Amino acids: CASSLSSPEGGYTF. The rearrangement uses TRBV11-2 and TRBJ1-2; D not certain. V was trimmed by 2 bases and J by 8 bases, leaving 15 bases between them. There are 14 residues in the CDR3. The V gene's germline CDR1 is SGHAT and CDR2 FQNNGV. The entire variable domain, with the rest obtained from reference TRBV11-2 and TRBJ1-2, is as follows: EAGVAQSPRYKIIEKRQSVAFWCNPISGHATLYWYQQILGQGPKLLIQFQNNGVVDDSQLPKDRFSAERLKGVDSTLKIQPAKLEDSAVYLCASSLSSPEGGYTFGSGTRLTVV.

This chain connects TRBV6-5 to TRBJ1-6; tentative D call: TRBD1 (6 bases). In germline, CDR1 is MNHEY, CDR2 SVGAGI. The CDR3 runs 15 residues. Trimming pared 0 bases from V and 7 bases from J, leaving 10 bases between. CDR3 sequence reads: CASSYSDSTNSPLHF. The CDR3 nucleotides are TGTGCCAGCAGTTACTCGGACAGCACAAATTCACCCCTCCACTTT.

V is TRBV7-3 and J is TRBJ2-5, with 7 bases lining up with TRBD2. CDR1 and CDR2 (germline): SGHTA, FQGTGA. The CDR3 is 15 residues long. J gave up 1 base and V 4 bases, and 6 bases lay outside the gene matches. The CDR3 DNA follows: TGTGCCAGCAGCTCAGGAGCGGGATTCCAAGAGACCCAGTACTTC. It specifies CASSSGAGFQETQYF.

A remark on this clone: An end of the junction does not agree with germline; a read error may underlie this. The chain joins TRBV7-7 to TRBJ2-7; the D is unclear. The CDR3 length is 14 residues. Germline V gene lookup returns CDR1 SSHAT and CDR2 FNYEAQ (reference sequence). CDR3 loop: CASSLPRVSYEQYF. CDR3 coding DNA: TGTGCTAGCAGCCTACCCCGGGTATCCTACGAGCAGTACTTC.

The chain links TRBV6-5 to TRBJ2-7; D remains unclear. The V end was cut by 8 bases, the J end by 0 bases, with 8 bases between. This CDR3 contains 12 residues. Germline V lookup: CDR1 MNHEY, CDR2 SVGAGI. The CDR3 sequence is CASWADSYEQYF. The CDR3 nucleotides read TGTGCCAGCTGGGCAGACTCCTACGAGCAGTACTTC.